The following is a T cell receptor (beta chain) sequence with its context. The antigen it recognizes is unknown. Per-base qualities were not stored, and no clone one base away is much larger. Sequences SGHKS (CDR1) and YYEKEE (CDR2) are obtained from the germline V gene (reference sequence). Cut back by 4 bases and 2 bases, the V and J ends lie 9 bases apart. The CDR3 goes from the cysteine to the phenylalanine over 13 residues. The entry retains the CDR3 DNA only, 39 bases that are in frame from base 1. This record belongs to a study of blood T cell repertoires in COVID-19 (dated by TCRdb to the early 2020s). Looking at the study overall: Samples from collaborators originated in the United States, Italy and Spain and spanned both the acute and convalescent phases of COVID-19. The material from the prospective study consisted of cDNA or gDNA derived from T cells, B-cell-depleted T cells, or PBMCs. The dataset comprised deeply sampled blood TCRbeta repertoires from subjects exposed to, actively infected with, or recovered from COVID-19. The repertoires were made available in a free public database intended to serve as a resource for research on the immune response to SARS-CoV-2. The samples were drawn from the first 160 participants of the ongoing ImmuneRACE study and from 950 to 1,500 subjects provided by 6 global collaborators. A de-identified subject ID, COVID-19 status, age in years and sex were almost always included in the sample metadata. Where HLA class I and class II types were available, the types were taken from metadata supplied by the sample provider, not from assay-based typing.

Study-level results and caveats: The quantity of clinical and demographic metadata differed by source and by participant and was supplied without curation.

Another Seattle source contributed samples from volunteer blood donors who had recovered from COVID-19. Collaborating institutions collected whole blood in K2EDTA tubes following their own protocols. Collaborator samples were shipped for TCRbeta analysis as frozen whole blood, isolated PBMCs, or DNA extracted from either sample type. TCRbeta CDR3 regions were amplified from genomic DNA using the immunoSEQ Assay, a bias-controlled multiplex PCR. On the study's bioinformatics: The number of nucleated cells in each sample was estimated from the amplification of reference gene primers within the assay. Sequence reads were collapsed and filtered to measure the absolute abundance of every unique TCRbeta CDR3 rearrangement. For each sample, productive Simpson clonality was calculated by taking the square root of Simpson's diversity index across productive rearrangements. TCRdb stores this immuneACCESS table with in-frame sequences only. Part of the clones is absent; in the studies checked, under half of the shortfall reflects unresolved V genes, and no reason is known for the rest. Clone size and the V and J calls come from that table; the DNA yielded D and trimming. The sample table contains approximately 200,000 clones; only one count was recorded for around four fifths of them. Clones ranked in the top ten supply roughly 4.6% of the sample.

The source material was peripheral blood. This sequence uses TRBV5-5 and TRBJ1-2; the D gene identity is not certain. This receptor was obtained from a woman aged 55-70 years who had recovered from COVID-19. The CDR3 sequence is CASSANWNYGYTF. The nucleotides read TGTGCCAGCAGCGCCAACTGGAACTATGGCTACACCTTC.